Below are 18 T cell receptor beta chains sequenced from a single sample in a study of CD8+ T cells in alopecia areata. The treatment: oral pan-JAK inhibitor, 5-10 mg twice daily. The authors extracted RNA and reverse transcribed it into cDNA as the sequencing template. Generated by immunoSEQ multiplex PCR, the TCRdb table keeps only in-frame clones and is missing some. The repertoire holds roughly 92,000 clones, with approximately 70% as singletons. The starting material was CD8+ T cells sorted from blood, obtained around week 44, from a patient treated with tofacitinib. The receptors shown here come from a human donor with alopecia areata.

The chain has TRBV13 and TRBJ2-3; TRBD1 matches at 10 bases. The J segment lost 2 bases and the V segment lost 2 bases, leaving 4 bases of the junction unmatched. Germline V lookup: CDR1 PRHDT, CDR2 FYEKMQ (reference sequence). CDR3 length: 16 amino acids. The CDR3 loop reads CASSLWDRGPTDTQYF. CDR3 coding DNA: TGTGCCAGCAGCTTATGGGACAGGGGCCCCACAGATACGCAGTATTTT.

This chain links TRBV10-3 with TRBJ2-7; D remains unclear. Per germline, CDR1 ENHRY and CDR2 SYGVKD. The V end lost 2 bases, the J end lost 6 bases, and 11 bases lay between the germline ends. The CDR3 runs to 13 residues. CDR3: CAISEGTLTEQYF. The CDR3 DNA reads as TGTGCCATCAGTGAGGGAACCTTGACCGAGCAGTACTTC.

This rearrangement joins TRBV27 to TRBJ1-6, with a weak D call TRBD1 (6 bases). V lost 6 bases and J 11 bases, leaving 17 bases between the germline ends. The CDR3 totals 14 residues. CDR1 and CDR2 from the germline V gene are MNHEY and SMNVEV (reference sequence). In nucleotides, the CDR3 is TGTGCCAGCAGCGTTACAGGGTCTAGGGCACCCCTCCACTTT. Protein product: CASSVTGSRAPLHF.

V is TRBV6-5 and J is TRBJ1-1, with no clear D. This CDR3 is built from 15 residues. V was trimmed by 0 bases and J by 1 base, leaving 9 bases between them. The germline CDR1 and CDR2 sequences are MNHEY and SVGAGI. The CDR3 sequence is CASSYSFESNTEAFF. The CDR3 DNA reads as TGTGCCAGCAGTTACTCGTTTGAGTCGAACACTGAAGCTTTCTTT.

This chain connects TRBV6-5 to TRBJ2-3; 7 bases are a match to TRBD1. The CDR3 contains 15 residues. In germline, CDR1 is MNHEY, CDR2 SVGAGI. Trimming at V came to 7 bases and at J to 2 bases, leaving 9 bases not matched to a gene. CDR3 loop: CASTAGTDTTDTQYF. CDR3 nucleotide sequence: TGTGCCAGCACGGCCGGGACAGACACCACAGATACGCAGTATTTT.

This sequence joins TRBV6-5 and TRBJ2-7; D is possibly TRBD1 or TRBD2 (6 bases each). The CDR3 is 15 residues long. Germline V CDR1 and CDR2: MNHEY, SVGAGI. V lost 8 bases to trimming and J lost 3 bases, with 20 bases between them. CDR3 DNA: TGTGCCAGCTGCCCGGAGGGGTCAGGGGACTACGAGCAGTACTTC. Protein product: CASCPEGSGDYEQYF.

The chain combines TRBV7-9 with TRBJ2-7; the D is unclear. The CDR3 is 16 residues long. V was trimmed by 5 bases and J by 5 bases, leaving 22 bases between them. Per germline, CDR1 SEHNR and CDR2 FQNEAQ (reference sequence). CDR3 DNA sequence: TGTGCCAGCAGCCGACCTGGGGTGTCTCTGGTCCACGAGCAGTACTTC. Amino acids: CASSRPGVSLVHEQYF. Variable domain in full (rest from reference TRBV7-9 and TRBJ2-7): DTGVSQNPRHKITKRGQNVTFRCDPISEHNRLYWYRQTLGQGPEFLTYFQNEAQLEKSRLLSDRFSAERPKGSFSTLEIQRTEQGDSAMYLCASSRPGVSLVHEQYFGPGTRLTVT.

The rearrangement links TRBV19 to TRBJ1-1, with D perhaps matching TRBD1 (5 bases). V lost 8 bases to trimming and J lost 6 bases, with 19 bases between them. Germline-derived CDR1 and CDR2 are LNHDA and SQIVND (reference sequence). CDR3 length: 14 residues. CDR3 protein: CASRERQPLSEAFF. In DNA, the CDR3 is TGTGCCAGTCGTGAGAGACAGCCCCTCTCTGAAGCTTTCTTT.

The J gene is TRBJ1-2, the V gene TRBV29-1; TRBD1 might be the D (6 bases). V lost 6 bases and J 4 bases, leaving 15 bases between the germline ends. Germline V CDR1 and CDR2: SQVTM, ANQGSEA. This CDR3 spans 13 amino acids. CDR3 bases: TGCAGCGTCCTGGACAGCGAAGGCTATGGCTACACCTTC. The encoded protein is CSVLDSEGYGYTF.

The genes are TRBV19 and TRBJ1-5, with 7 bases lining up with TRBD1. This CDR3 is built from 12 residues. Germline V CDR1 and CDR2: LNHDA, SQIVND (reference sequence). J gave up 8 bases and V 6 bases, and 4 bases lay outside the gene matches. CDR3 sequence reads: CASRQGVEPQHF. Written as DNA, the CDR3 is TGTGCCAGTAGGCAGGGGGTTGAGCCCCAGCATTTT.

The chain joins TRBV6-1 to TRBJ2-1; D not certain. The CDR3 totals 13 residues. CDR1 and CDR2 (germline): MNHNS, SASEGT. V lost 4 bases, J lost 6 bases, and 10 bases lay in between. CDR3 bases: TGTGCCAGCAGTGGAGTCCTAGGCAATGAGCAGTTCTTC. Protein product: CASSGVLGNEQFF.

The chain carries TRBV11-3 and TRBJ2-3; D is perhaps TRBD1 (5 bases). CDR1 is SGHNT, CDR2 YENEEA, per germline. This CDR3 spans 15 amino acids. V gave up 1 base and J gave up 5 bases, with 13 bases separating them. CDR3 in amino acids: CASSLGRQGKDTQYF. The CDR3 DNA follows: TGTGCCAGCAGCTTAGGCAGGCAGGGTAAAGATACGCAGTATTTT. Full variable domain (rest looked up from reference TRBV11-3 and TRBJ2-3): EAGVVQSPRYKIIEKKQPVAFWCNPISGHNTLYWYLQNLGQGPELLIRYENEEAVDDSQLPKDRFSAERLKGVDSTLKIQPAELGDSAVYLCASSLGRQGKDTQYFGPGTRLTVL.

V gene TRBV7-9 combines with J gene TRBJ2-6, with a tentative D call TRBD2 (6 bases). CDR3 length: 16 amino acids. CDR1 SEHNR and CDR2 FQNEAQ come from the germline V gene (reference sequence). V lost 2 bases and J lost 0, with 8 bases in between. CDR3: CASSLNGGSGANVLTF. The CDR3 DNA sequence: TGTGCCAGCAGCTTAAACGGGGGCTCTGGGGCCAACGTCCTGACTTTC.

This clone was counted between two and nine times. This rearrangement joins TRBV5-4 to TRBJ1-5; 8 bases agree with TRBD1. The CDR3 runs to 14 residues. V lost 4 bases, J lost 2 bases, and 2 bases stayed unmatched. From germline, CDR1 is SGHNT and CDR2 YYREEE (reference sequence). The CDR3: CASSPDRGNQPQHF. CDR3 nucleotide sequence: TGTGCCAGCAGCCCGGACAGGGGCAATCAGCCCCAGCATTTT.

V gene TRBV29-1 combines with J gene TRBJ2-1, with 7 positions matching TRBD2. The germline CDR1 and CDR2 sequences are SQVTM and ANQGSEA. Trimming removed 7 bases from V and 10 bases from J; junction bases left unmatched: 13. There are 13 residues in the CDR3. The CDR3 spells CSATKPGGGEQFF. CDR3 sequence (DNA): TGCAGCGCCACCAAGCCGGGGGGAGGAGAGCAGTTCTTC.

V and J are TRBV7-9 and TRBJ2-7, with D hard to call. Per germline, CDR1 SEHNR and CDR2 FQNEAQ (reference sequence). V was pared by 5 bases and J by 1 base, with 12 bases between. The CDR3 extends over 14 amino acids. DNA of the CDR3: TGTGCCAGCAGCCCCGATACAAAATCCTACGAGCAGTACTTC. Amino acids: CASSPDTKSYEQYF.

CDR3 sequence: CASSPGLAGITDTQYF. The CDR3 region has the DNA TGTGCCAGCAGCCCCGGACTAGCGGGGATCACAGATACGCAGTATTTT. J is TRBJ2-3 and V is TRBV16; 12 bases map to TRBD2. The CDR3 runs 16 residues. With 4 bases clipped from V and 2 bases from J, the junction kept 4 bases outside the gene matches. Germline V gene sequence: CDR1 KGHSY, CDR2 FQNENV.

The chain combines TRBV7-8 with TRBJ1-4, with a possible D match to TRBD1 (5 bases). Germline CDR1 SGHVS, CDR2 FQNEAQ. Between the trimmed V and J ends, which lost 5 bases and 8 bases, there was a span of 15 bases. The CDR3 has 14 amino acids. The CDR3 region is CASSLTRQQEKLFF. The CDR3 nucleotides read TGTGCCAGCAGCCTAACGCGACAGCAAGAAAAACTGTTTTTT.